The 3 T cell receptor beta chains below were found in one sample sequenced in a study of Graves' ophthalmopathy and Graves' hyperthyroidism. TCR beta CDR3 amplification used RNA transcripts. A first-round RT-PCR used HTBI primers, followed by a second-round multiplex PCR. Each CDR3 protein is one row after TCRdb ran MiXCR on the multiplex PCR reads. There are 680,000 or so distinct CDR3 sequences in the sample; around a fifth occur only once, and around 6.9% lies in the top ten. The specimen sequenced was peripheral blood. The receptors were sampled from a woman between 18 and 30 years old with stable Graves' hyperthyroidism. Some clones in this sample may be carry-over from other donors' samples.

The CDR3 DNA is TGTGCCAGCAGCTTAAGGGGGTCAGTGGAGACCCAGTACTTC. Amino acids: CASSLRGSVETQYF. V usage is TRBV7-9 and J usage is TRBJ2-5; perhaps TRBD1 as D (6 bases). Germline V gene sequence: CDR1 SEHNR, CDR2 FQNEAQ (reference sequence). Between the trimmed V and J ends, which lost 2 bases and 5 bases, there was a span of 12 bases. There are 14 residues in the CDR3.

The table lists this clonotype with many counts. The junction departs from germline at one end; a sequencing error may be responsible. The rearrangement joins TRBV12-3 or TRBV12-4 to TRBJ1-2, with D tentatively TRBD1 (6 bases). The CDR3 is made up of 11 amino acids. The CDR3 loop is CASNSRGNRDF. In DNA form, the CDR3 reads TGTGCCAGCAATAGCCGGGGGAACAGGGACTTC.

In this sample, this clonotype turned up many times. The genes are TRBV12-3 or TRBV12-4 and TRBJ2-5, with 11 bases identical to TRBD1. V lost 4 bases, J lost 4 bases, and 2 bases stayed unmatched. The CDR3 is 14 residues long. The CDR3 DNA follows: TGTGCCAGCAGTTCGGGACAGGGGGTAGAGACCCAGTACTTC. Translated, it gives CASSSGQGVETQYF.